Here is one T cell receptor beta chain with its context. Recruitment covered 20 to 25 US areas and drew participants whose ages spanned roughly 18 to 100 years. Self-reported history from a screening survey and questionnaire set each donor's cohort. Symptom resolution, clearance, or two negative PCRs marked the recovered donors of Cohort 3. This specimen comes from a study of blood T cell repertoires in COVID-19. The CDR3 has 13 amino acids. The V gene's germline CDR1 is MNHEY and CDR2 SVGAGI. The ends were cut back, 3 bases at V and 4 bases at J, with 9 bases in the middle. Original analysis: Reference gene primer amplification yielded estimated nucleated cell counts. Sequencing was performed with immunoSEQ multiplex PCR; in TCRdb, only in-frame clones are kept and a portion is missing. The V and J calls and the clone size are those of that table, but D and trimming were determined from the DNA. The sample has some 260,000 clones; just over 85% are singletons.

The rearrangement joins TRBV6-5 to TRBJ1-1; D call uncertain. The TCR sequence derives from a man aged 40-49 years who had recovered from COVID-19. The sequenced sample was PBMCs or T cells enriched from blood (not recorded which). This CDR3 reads CASSYYKSTEAFF. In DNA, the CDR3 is TGTGCCAGCAGTTATTATAAGAGCACTGAAGCTTTCTTT.